These 31 T cell receptor beta chains originate from one sample sequenced in a study of cytomegalovirus exposure and HLA in healthy donors. TCRdb keeps only in-frame clones here, not all; method: immunoSEQ multiplex PCR. The sample includes about 170,000 clones, about 83% of them seen just once. Sequencing was done on a sample of PBMCs. The receptors stem from a woman aged 30 to 39 in good health and CMV-seronegative.

This clone was seen just once. This rearrangement joins TRBV2 to TRBJ2-1; 8 nucleotides align to TRBD2. CDR3 length equals 14 residues. Per germline, CDR1 SNHLY and CDR2 FYNNEI. V lost 10 bases and J lost 2; bases outside the gene matches: 7. CDR3 in DNA: TGTGCCATTTCGGGGGGGAACACCTACAATGAGCAGTTCTTC. This gives the protein CAISGGNTYNEQFF.

The V call is TRBV25-1, the J call TRBJ1-1, with D possibly TRBD1 on 6 matching bases. Germline V gives CDR1 MGHDK, CDR2 SYGVNS. Trimming took off 5 bases at V and 0 bases at J, with 13 bases between the two ends. The CDR3 extends over 15 amino acids. DNA for the CDR3: TGTGCCAGCAGTCCCCGGACAGAAGTGAACACTGAAGCTTTCTTT. This encodes CASSPRTEVNTEAFF. The full variable domain, completed using reference TRBV25-1 and TRBJ1-1, is EADIYQTPRYLVIGTGKKITLECSQTMGHDKMYWYQQDPGMELHLIHYSYGVNSTEKGDLSSESTVSRIRTEHFPLTLESARPSHTSQYLCASSPRTEVNTEAFFGQGTRLTVV.

This chain uses TRBV4-1 with TRBJ2-7, with 8 bases that match TRBD2. V lost 0 bases and J lost 3; bases outside the gene matches: 4. Germline CDR1 and CDR2: MGHRA and YSYEKL. The CDR3 consists of 15 residues. The CDR3 is CASSQDRGGLYEQYF. In nucleotides, the CDR3 is TGCGCCAGCAGCCAAGATCGGGGGGGGCTCTACGAGCAGTACTTC.

The chain combines TRBV7-6 with TRBJ1-1, with D perhaps matching TRBD1 (5 bases). From germline, CDR1 is SGHVS and CDR2 FNYEAQ. Trimming shortened V by 3 bases and J by 4 bases, and 12 bases separated the two germline ends. There are 14 residues in the CDR3. CDR3 sequence reads: CASSFSGGGTEAFF. CDR3 bases: TGTGCCAGCAGCTTCTCCGGGGGGGGCACTGAAGCTTTCTTT.

The V gene is TRBV2, the J gene TRBJ2-2; tentative D call: TRBD1 (5 bases). In germline, CDR1 is SNHLY, CDR2 FYNNEI. V lost 3 bases and J 4 bases, leaving 15 bases between the germline ends. CDR3 length: 16 residues. CDR3 nucleotide sequence: TGTGCCAGCAGTGATATTTGGCAGGGCGGCACCGGGGAGCTGTTTTTT. Protein: CASSDIWQGGTGELFF.

The chain couples TRBV13 to TRBJ2-1; 11 bases fit TRBD1. CDR3 size: 12 residues. V lost 8 bases, J lost 6 bases, and 0 bases stayed unmatched. The germline V gene encodes CDR1 PRHDT and CDR2 FYEKMQ (reference sequence). For the CDR3, the DNA is TGTGCCAGCGGGACAGGGGGCAATGAGCAGTTCTTC. Translating gives CASGTGGNEQFF.

The chain has TRBV5-4 and TRBJ2-1, with TRBD2 matching over 10 bases. The CDR3 is 17 residues long. Trimming at V came to 4 bases and at J to 0 bases, leaving 7 bases not matched to a gene. The germline V gene encodes CDR1 SGHNT and CDR2 YYREEE (reference sequence). Here the CDR3 reads CASSSGGGSISYNEQFF. The CDR3 region has the DNA TGTGCCAGCAGCAGCGGGGGGGGGTCAATCTCCTACAATGAGCAGTTCTTC. The full variable domain, in which reference TRBV5-4 and TRBJ2-1 provide the parts outside the CDR3, is ETGVTQSPTHLIKTRGQQVTLRCSSQSGHNTVSWYQQALGQGPQFIFQYYREEENGRGNFPPRFSGLQFPNYSSELNVNALELDDSALYLCASSSGGGSISYNEQFFGPGTRLTVL.

The rearrangement links TRBV21-1 to TRBJ1-1; whether TRBD1, the table's D call, matches the DNA was not checked. TRBV21-1 is a recognized pseudogene. The CDR3 length is 16 residues. The CDR3 DNA reads TGTGCCAGCAGCACTAGGGACAGGGGACTGGACACTGAAGCTTTCTTT. Translation: CASSTRDRGLDTEAFF.

This chain links TRBV9 with TRBJ2-2; 11 bases are a match to TRBD1. Germline CDR1 is SGDLS and CDR2 is YYNGEE. The V gene end was trimmed by 4 bases and the J gene end by 6 bases; junction bases not matched to a gene: 5. The CDR3 length is 15 residues. Written as DNA, the CDR3 is TGTGCCAGCAGCCCGGACAGGGGGCGGGCCGGGGAGCTGTTTTTT. This encodes CASSPDRGRAGELFF. Full variable domain (rest looked up from reference TRBV9 and TRBJ2-2): DSGVTQTPKHLITATGQRVTLRCSPRSGDLSVYWYQQSLDQGLQFLIQYYNGEERAKGNILERFSAQQFPDLHSELNLSSLELGDSALYFCASSPDRGRAGELFFGEGSRLTVL.

J is TRBJ2-1 and V is TRBV4-1; D call uncertain. CDR3 length: 12 residues. The germline gives CDR1 MGHRA, CDR2 YSYEKL. V was trimmed by 6 bases and J by 4 bases, leaving 7 bases between them. In DNA form, the CDR3 reads TGCGCCAGCAGTCTTCAGTACAATGAGCAGTTCTTC. Amino acid sequence: CASSLQYNEQFF.

The chain is built from TRBV6-5 and TRBJ2-7, with 11 bases aligning to TRBD1. V shed 2 bases, J shed 4 bases, and the junction held 1 base outside the gene matches. The CDR3 extends over 14 amino acids. The V gene's germline CDR1 is MNHEY and CDR2 SVGAGI. The CDR3 region is CASSYGQGAYEQYF. The CDR3, as DNA: TGTGCCAGCAGTTACGGACAGGGGGCGTACGAGCAGTACTTC.

J is TRBJ2-7 and V is TRBV27; 10 bases map to TRBD2. After removal of 6 bases from V and 4 bases from J, the junction contained 9 bases not matched to a gene. The CDR3 length is 15 residues. Germline V gives CDR1 MNHEY, CDR2 SMNVEV (reference sequence). In DNA form, the CDR3 reads TGTGCCAGCAGCCAGCGGGGGGGCGAGAGGTACGAGCAGTACTTC. It codes for CASSQRGGERYEQYF.

The chain joins TRBV5-1 to TRBJ2-7, with a possible D match to TRBD1 (6 bases). The CDR3 runs 13 residues. Trimming removed 4 bases from V and 0 bases from J, with 8 bases in between. Looked up from germline, CDR1 is SGHRS and CDR2 is YFSETQ. The CDR3 region is CASSRDNSYEQYF. The CDR3 nucleotides are TGCGCCAGCAGCAGGGACAACTCCTACGAGCAGTACTTC.

This clone was seen once. The rearrangement joins TRBV19 to TRBJ2-1; 9 nucleotides line up with TRBD2. The J segment lost 5 bases and the V segment lost 6 bases, leaving 2 bases of the junction unmatched. Germline CDR1 LNHDA, CDR2 SQIVND (reference sequence). This CDR3 spans 13 amino acids. DNA for the CDR3: TGTGCCAGTAGACTAGCGGGCAACAATGAGCAGTTCTTC. As protein: CASRLAGNNEQFF.

The V gene is TRBV27, the J gene TRBJ2-3, with 13 bases that match TRBD2. The CDR3 covers 16 residues. Trimming removed 5 bases from V and 2 bases from J; junction bases left unmatched: 4. Germline V lookup: CDR1 MNHEY, CDR2 SMNVEV (reference sequence). For the CDR3, the DNA is TGTGCCAGCAGTCCCGGGACTAGCGGGAACACAGATACGCAGTATTTT. This translates into CASSPGTSGNTDTQYF.

CDR3 region: CASSYDRITDTQYF. The CDR3 DNA follows: TGTGCCAGCAGCTACGACAGGATAACAGATACGCAGTATTTT. V gene TRBV9 combines with J gene TRBJ2-3, with a weak D call TRBD1 (6 bases). CDR1 and CDR2 from the germline V gene are SGDLS and YYNGEE. CDR3 length: 14 amino acids. Trimming removed 4 bases from V and 3 bases from J, with 12 bases in between.

This clone was counted once. The chain has TRBV18 and TRBJ2-5; perhaps TRBD2 as D (6 bases). The germline gives CDR1 KGHSH, CDR2 LQKENI. Trimming took off 3 bases at V and 0 bases at J, with 17 bases between the two ends. The CDR3 has 17 residues. CDR3 DNA: TGTGCCAGCTCACCGGGTCGGGGGACGTTCTACCAAGAGACCCAGTACTTC. Translated, it gives CASSPGRGTFYQETQYF.

The chain carries TRBV7-9 and TRBJ1-1, with a weak D call TRBD1 (6 bases). Germline CDR1 is SEHNR and CDR2 is FQNEAQ (reference sequence). This CDR3 spans 16 amino acids. Trimming cost V 4 bases and J 8 bases, with 23 bases left between them. CDR3 nucleotide sequence: TGTGCCAGCAGCTCCTACTACAGGGATTGGGGCGGAGAAGCTTTCTTT. As protein: CASSSYYRDWGGEAFF. The full variable domain, rest sourced from reference TRBV7-9 and TRBJ1-1, is DTGVSQNPRHKITKRGQNVTFRCDPISEHNRLYWYRQTLGQGPEFLTYFQNEAQLEKSRLLSDRFSAERPKGSFSTLEIQRTEQGDSAMYLCASSSYYRDWGGEAFFGQGTRLTVV.

J is TRBJ1-2 and V is TRBV7-9; 8 positions agree with TRBD1. This CDR3 has 16 amino acids. V was pared by 0 bases and J by 4 bases, with 7 bases of the junction left unmatched. Germline CDR1 and CDR2: SEHNR and FQNEAQ (reference sequence). CDR3: CASSLAGQGPFYGYTF. CDR3 nucleotides: TGTGCCAGCAGCTTAGCCGGACAGGGCCCCTTCTATGGCTACACCTTC.

The chain recombines TRBV9 with TRBJ2-3; TRBD2 matches 12 bases. Per germline, CDR1 SGDLS and CDR2 YYNGEE. V was clipped by 0 bases and J by 4 bases; unmatched bases: 3. CDR3 size: 16 residues. DNA of the CDR3: TGTGCCAGCAGCGTAGGGACTAGCGGGGTTTCAGATACGCAGTATTTT. Its protein is CASSVGTSGVSDTQYF.

CDR3 amino acids: CASSTGVYLHGYTF. In DNA, the CDR3 is TGTGCCAGCAGCACAGGGGTTTACCTTCATGGCTACACCTTC. The chain links TRBV11-3 to TRBJ1-2; TRBD1 agrees at 7 bases. Germline V gene data show CDR1 as SGHNT and CDR2 as YENEEA. The ends lost 5 bases at V and 6 bases at J; junction bases unmatched: 9. The CDR3 consists of 14 residues.

The count of this clone is one. V gene TRBV5-6 combines with J gene TRBJ1-4, with TRBD1 matching 12 bases. The germline CDR1 and CDR2 sequences are SGHDT and YYEEEE. The length of the CDR3 is 15 residues. With V trimmed by 0 bases and J by 14 bases, 8 bases remained unmatched. CDR3 region: CASSLEGTGGAVLFF. Written as DNA, the CDR3 is TGTGCCAGCAGCTTGGAGGGGACAGGGGGCGCGGTCCTGTTTTTT.

The chain couples TRBV6-5 to TRBJ2-7, with D hard to call. CDR1 is MNHEY, CDR2 SVGAGI, per germline. V lost 4 bases and J lost 0, with 7 bases in between. The CDR3 loop spans 13 amino acids. The CDR3 DNA reads as TGTGCCAGCAGTTCCCCAGGCTCCTACGAGCAGTACTTC. Translated, it gives CASSSPGSYEQYF.

This rearrangement joins TRBV10-2 to TRBJ1-5; 8 bases fit TRBD1. The ends lost 3 bases at V and 4 bases at J; junction bases unmatched: 2. This CDR3 is built from 14 residues. Germline V gene lookup returns CDR1 WSHSY and CDR2 SAAADI. CDR3 nucleotide sequence: TGCGCCAGCAGTGAAAACAGGGGGAATCAGCCCCAGCATTTT. Its protein is CASSENRGNQPQHF.

The chain is built from TRBV10-1 and TRBJ2-3; D is unresolved. The CDR3 sequence is 15 residues long. Trimming removed 4 bases from V and 0 bases from J, with 11 bases in between. CDR1 and CDR2 from the germline V gene are WNHNN and SYGVQD (reference sequence). This CDR3 is CASSATGASTDTQYF. The CDR3 DNA is TGCGCCAGCAGTGCAACGGGTGCTAGCACAGATACGCAGTATTTT.

This chain links TRBV27 with TRBJ1-1; 8 positions match TRBD1. The CDR3 has 14 amino acids. With V trimmed by 5 bases and J by 4 bases, 6 bases remained unmatched. Germline loops: CDR1 MNHEY, CDR2 SMNVEV (reference sequence). The CDR3 region has the DNA TGTGCCAGCAGTCCGTCAACAGGGGGCACTGAAGCTTTCTTT. Protein sequence: CASSPSTGGTEAFF.

This chain connects TRBV7-9 to TRBJ2-3; 8 bases match TRBD2. Trimming cost V 5 bases and J 1 base; bases outside gene matches: 11. CDR1 is SEHNR and CDR2 is FQNEAQ in the germline V gene (reference sequence). The CDR3 sequence is 17 residues long. CDR3 protein: CASSPVLTSAGTDTQYF. In DNA form, the CDR3 reads TGTGCCAGCAGCCCCGTTTTGACTAGCGCGGGCACAGATACGCAGTATTTT.

The V and J genes are TRBV5-1 and TRBJ1-1, with TRBD1 as a possible D gene (6 bases). Germline V gene lookup returns CDR1 SGHRS and CDR2 YFSETQ. There are 16 residues in the CDR3. The V and J ends lost 0 bases and 1 base respectively, with 13 bases between them. This CDR3 is CASSLDPAGANTEAFF. The CDR3 DNA reads as TGCGCCAGCAGCTTGGACCCCGCAGGGGCGAACACTGAAGCTTTCTTT. Based on the CDR3 plus reference TRBV5-1 and TRBJ1-1, the full variable domain is KAGVTQTPRYLIKTRGQQVTLSCSPISGHRSVSWYQQTPGQGLQFLFEYFSETQRNKGNFPGRFSGRQFSNSRSEMNVSTLELGDSALYLCASSLDPAGANTEAFFGQGTRLTVV.

The genes are TRBV5-1 and TRBJ2-5; TRBD2 matches 8 bases. Trimming took 2 bases from V and 9 from J; bases not matched to a gene: 6. The CDR3 extends over 13 amino acids. CDR1 SGHRS and CDR2 YFSETQ come from the germline V gene. The CDR3 is CASSLGLARAQYF. CDR3 sequence (DNA): TGCGCCAGCAGCTTAGGACTAGCCAGGGCCCAGTACTTC.

The rearrangement links TRBV21-1 to TRBJ1-1. TRBV21-1 is designated a pseudogene. There are 17 residues in the CDR3. CDR3 protein: CASSSWAGRRMNTEAFF. The CDR3 DNA follows: TGTGCCAGCAGCTCTTGGGCGGGAAGAAGAATGAACACTGAAGCTTTCTTT.

The chain employs TRBV29-1 and TRBJ1-3; no firm D call. V shed 3 bases and J shed 1 base, with 7 bases lying between them. Germline CDR1 is SQVTM and CDR2 is ANQGSEA. This CDR3 has 13 amino acids. CDR3 sequence: CSVDEVSGNTIYF. As DNA, the CDR3 is TGCAGCGTTGATGAGGTTTCTGGAAACACCATATATTTT.